This T cell receptor beta chain appears in the sequencing data of a study of response to subunit inactivated influenza vaccine. V gave up 7 bases and J gave up 0 bases; unmatched junction bases: 8. In germline, CDR1 is SQVTM, CDR2 ANQGSEA. The CDR3 consists of 15 residues. General study points: A suggestion made by the authors is that each seasonal influenza vaccination recruits few new T cells.

From the RT-PCR reads, TCRdb called clonotypes with MiXCR, one entry per CDR3 protein. The sample consists of roughly 790,000 distinct CDR3 sequences, less than 25% of them appearing once. This clonotype was picked up a small number of times. Its antigen remains unidentified. The receptor was derived from a man over 45 who received an inactivated influenza vaccine. The source was PBMCs from blood, collected 5 to 6 days after vaccination. The chain recombines TRBV29-1 with TRBJ2-1, with TRBD2 identical over 8 bases. This CDR3 reads CSAPLGGGSYNEQFF. DNA of the CDR3: TGCAGCGCCCCACTCGGGGGGGGCTCCTACAATGAGCAGTTCTTC.